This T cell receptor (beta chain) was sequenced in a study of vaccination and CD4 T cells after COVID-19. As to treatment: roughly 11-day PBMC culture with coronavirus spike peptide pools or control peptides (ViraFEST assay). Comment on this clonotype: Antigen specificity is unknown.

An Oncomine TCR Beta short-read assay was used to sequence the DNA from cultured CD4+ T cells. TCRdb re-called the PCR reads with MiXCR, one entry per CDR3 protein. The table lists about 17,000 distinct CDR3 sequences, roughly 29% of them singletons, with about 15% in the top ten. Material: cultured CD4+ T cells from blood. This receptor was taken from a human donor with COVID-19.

For the CDR3, the DNA is TGTGCCAGCAGTGATCCTGTCGAAACAGGGGGACAAGAGACCCAGTACTTC. Translation: CASSDPVETGGQETQYF. J is TRBJ2-5 and V is TRBV25-1; TRBD1 matches 8 bases. Trimming took 3 bases from V and 2 from J; bases not matched to a gene: 11. The CDR3 sequence is 17 residues long. Germline values: CDR1 MGHDK, CDR2 SYGVNS.